The TCR beta chain described here comes from a study of cytomegalovirus exposure and HLA in healthy donors. Amplification used 60 Vbeta primers and 13 Jbeta primers. The protocol was immunoSEQ multiplex PCR, while the TCRdb copy is restricted to in-frame clones and leaves out a portion. The table has 95,000 to 130,000 clones, about 79% seen once; the top ten hold about 4.5%. With regard to this clone: Its antigen is undetermined.

Trimming stripped 5 bases from V and 2 bases from J, with 13 bases between. From germline, CDR1 is SGHTA and CDR2 FQGNSA. The CDR3 has 14 residues. Study findings and constraints: A later analysis found common viral pathogens apparently linked to several of the most significant clusters. In a later analysis, about 17,000 TCR beta sequences were associated with HLA alleles at 0.05 false discovery rate.

The J gene is TRBJ2-7, the V gene TRBV7-2, with TRBD2 as a possible D gene (5 bases). This receptor was identified in a man aged 25-40 years in good health and CMV-seropositive. Specimen: PBMCs. The CDR3 spells CASSLRSSTYEQYF. The CDR3, as DNA: TGTGCCAGCAGCCTAAGGTCTAGCACCTACGAGCAGTACTTC.